This TCR beta chain was sequenced in a study of blood T cell repertoires in COVID-19. Overall study context: Acute and convalescent COVID-19 specimens originated in the United States, Italy and Spain.

The repertoire was sequenced with immunoSEQ multiplex PCR; TCRdb's copy has only in-frame clones and lacks some. Here the sample spans roughly 90,000 clones, 75% to 90% being singletons. This CDR3 is built from 15 residues. The V segment lost 9 bases and the J segment 7 bases; nucleotides outside the gene matches: 12. Germline-derived CDR1 and CDR2 are MNHEY and SVGAGI. Sequences were obtained from peripheral blood. The genes are TRBV6-5 and TRBJ1-5, with 10 bases aligning to TRBD1. This clonotype originated in a woman of 80 years or more with active or convalescent COVID-19. In nucleotides, the CDR3 is TGTGCCAGGATGAAGGGACAGGGGTTACGACAGCCCCAGCATTTT. As protein: CARMKGQGLRQPQHF.